In its sample, the clone carrying this T cell receptor beta chain was seen a few times. This record belongs to a study of T-cell reconstitution after alpha-beta-depleted transplantation in children. Trimming removed 5 bases from V and 8 bases from J; junction bases left unmatched: 12. Germline values: CDR1 MNHNS, CDR2 SASEGT. The CDR3 is 15 residues long. A library of TCRbeta sequences, prepared with unique molecular identifiers, was generated. TCRdb recomputed calls from the PCR reads with MiXCR, one row per CDR3 protein. This sample yields 380,000 or so distinct CDR3 sequences, of which roughly 14% are seen a single time; 3.5% to 4.5% belongs to the top ten.

Material: PBMCs, obtained from the stem cell graft. This sequence was found in a human donor who donated a stem cell graft to a child with Fanconi anemia. The chain has TRBV6-1 and TRBJ1-2; TRBD1 agrees at 9 bases. The CDR3 reads CASSKFAGTGPGYTF. The CDR3 DNA reads TGTGCCAGCAGTAAATTCGCCGGGACAGGGCCCGGCTACACCTTC.